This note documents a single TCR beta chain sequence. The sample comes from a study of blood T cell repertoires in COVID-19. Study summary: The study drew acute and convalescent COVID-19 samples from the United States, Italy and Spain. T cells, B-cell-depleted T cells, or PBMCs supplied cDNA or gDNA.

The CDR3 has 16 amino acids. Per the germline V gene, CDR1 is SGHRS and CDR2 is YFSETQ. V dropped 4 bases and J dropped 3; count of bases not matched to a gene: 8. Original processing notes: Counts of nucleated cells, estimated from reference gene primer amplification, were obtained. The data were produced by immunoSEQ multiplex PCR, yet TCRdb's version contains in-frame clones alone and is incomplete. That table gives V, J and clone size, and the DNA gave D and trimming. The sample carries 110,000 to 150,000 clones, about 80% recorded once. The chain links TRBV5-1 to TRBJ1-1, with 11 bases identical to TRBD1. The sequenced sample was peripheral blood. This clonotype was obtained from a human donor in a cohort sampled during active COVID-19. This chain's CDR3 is CASSRTGGAGDTEAFF. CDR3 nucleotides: TGCGCCAGCAGCCGGACAGGGGGCGCCGGGGACACTGAAGCTTTCTTT.